A selection of T cell receptor beta chains follows, all from one sample in a study of control samples from healthy donors and cancer patients. The assay was immunoSEQ multiplex PCR, and TCRdb's table has in-frame clones only and misses some. Of under 75,000 clones detected, about 82% appear once; the ten largest clones hold about 5%. Sample: blood. Source of these receptors: a middle-aged man in good health. Each CDR3 is given with its conserved first and last residue. The order of the fields is J gene, V gene, D gene, clone size, CDR3 protein, CDR3 DNA. A D gene is named only where the DNA matches it firmly. The size entry is marked missing in some rows and otherwise reads once, few, many or a size class.

>TRBJ1-6|TRBV5-1|-|-
CASSPTGATYNSPLHF
TGCGCCAGCAGCCCGACCGGAGCCACCTATAATTCACCCCTCCACTTT
>TRBJ1-6|TRBV13|TRBD1|-
CASSRSRGQSSYNSPLHF
TGTGCCAGCTCCCGTAGTAGGGGGCAAAGCTCCTATAATTCACCCCTCCACTTT
>TRBJ1-5|TRBV5-3|-|-
CARSLEGGPGDNSNQPQHF
TGTGCCAGAAGCTTGGAGGGGGGACCGGGCGATAATAGCAATCAGCCCCAGCATTTT
>TRBJ2-7|TRBV2|TRBD1|-
CASSPDTLDRGGIYEQYF
TGTGCCAGCAGTCCGGACACCTTGGACAGGGGGGGAATCTACGAGCAGTACTTC
>TRBJ1-2|TRBV27|-|-
CASSFDRNYGYTF
TGTGCCAGCAGTTTTGACAGGAACTATGGCTACACCTTC
>TRBJ2-2|TRBV19|-|once
CASSLNVLRAGELFF
-
>TRBJ2-5|TRBV29-1|-|-
CSVDTRGGQETQYF
TGCAGCGTTGACACGAGGGGGGGTCAAGAGACCCAGTACTTC
>TRBJ2-7|TRBV19|TRBD1|-
CASSISRGLSYEQYF
TGTGCCAGTAGTATTTCCAGGGGGCTCTCCTACGAGCAGTACTTC
>TRBJ1-1|TRBV7-2|-|-
CASSPITTVMNTEAFF
TGTGCCAGCAGCCCAATAACGACAGTTATGAACACTGAAGCTTTCTTT
>TRBJ2-2|TRBV18|TRBD1|-
CASSPPPTGENTGELFF
TGTGCCAGCTCACCCCCTCCGACAGGGGAAAACACCGGGGAGCTGTTTTTT
>TRBJ1-2|TRBV2|TRBD1|-
CASSSDRVGYGYTF
TGTGCCAGCAGCTCGGACAGGGTAGGCTATGGCTACACCTTC
>TRBJ1-4|TRBV21-1|-|-
CASSKARTVKCPREKLFF
TGTGCCAGCAGCAAAGCGCGGACAGTCAAATGTCCGCGGGAAAAACTGTTTTTT
>TRBJ1-3|TRBV29-1|TRBD1|-
CSVGTGEGNTIYF
TGCAGCGTGGGGACAGGGGAAGGAAACACCATATATTTT
>TRBJ2-3|TRBV7-2|-|-
CASRVSRSSDTQYF
TGTGCCAGCAGGGTAAGCAGGTCCTCAGATACGCAGTATTTT
>TRBJ2-1|TRBV24-1|-|-
CATSGADLAGKFF
TGTGCCACCAGTGGGGCGGACTTGGCAGGGAAGTTCTTC
>TRBJ2-1|TRBV7-2|TRBD2|-
CASRAMTSGYNEQFF
TGTGCCAGCAGAGCGATGACTAGCGGTTACAATGAGCAGTTCTTC
>TRBJ2-2|TRBV24-1|TRBD1|-
CATSDPGQGGAGELFF
TGTGCCACCAGTGATCCGGGACAGGGAGGGGCCGGGGAGCTGTTTTTT
>TRBJ2-1|TRBV5-1|-|-
CASSLGGNEQFF
TGCGCCAGCAGCTTGGGGGGGAATGAGCAGTTCTTC
>TRBJ2-1|TRBV18|-|-
CASSPTTSSYNEQFF
TGTGCCAGCTCACCGACGACGAGCTCCTACAATGAGCAGTTCTTC
>TRBJ2-2|TRBV30|-|-
CAWSVRGTGELFF
TGTGCCTGGAGTGTACGTGGAACCGGGGAGCTGTTTTTT
>TRBJ2-4|TRBV30|-|-
CAWSVGLAKNIQYF
TGTGCCTGGAGTGTTGGTCTAGCCAAAAACATTCAGTACTTC
>TRBJ2-6|TRBV7-2|-|-
CASSQRGAKSGANVLTF
TGTGCCAGCAGCCAACGGGGGGCTAAGTCTGGGGCCAACGTCCTGACTTTC
>TRBJ1-1|TRBV11-2|-|-
CASSPKPGLIMNTEAFF
TGTGCCAGCAGCCCAAAGCCGGGGCTGATAATGAACACTGAAGCTTTCTTT
>TRBJ2-5|TRBV12-5|-|-
CASGLTRQETQYF
TGTGCTAGTGGTTTGACCAGGCAAGAGACCCAGTACTTC
>TRBJ1-6|TRBV27|-|few
CASSKTGPNSPLHF
TGTGCCAGCAGTAAGACAGGACCAAATTCACCCCTCCACTTT
>TRBJ1-1|TRBV7-9|TRBD1|-
CASSLVAGQGNTEAFF
TGTGCCAGCAGCTTAGTAGCGGGACAGGGGAACACTGAAGCTTTCTTT
>TRBJ2-1|TRBV5-1|-|-
CASSLDAYNEQFF
TGCGCCAGCAGCTTGGACGCTTACAATGAGCAGTTCTTC
>TRBJ2-3|TRBV7-2|TRBD2|-
CASSFRPRTSEKFTDTQYF
TGTGCCAGCAGCTTCAGGCCCCGGACTAGCGAGAAATTCACAGATACGCAGTATTTT
>TRBJ2-7|TRBV30|TRBD1|-
CAWDRDRSYEQYF
TGTGCCTGGGACCGGGACAGGTCCTACGAGCAGTACTTC
>TRBJ1-1|TRBV10-3|-|-
CAISAGLRGEAFF
TGTGCCATCAGCGCCGGGCTAAGAGGTGAAGCTTTCTTT
>TRBJ2-7|TRBV30|-|-
CAWSVQGISYEQYF
TGTGCCTGGAGCGTACAGGGAATATCCTACGAGCAGTACTTC
>TRBJ1-6|TRBV6-6|-|few
CASSYKSTGNNSPLHF
TGTGCCAGCAGTTACAAATCGACAGGCAATAATTCACCCCTCCACTTT
>TRBJ2-3|TRBV9|TRBD2|once
CASSVGTSGSTDTQYF
TGTGCCAGCAGCGTAGGGACTAGCGGGAGCACAGATACGCAGTATTTT
>TRBJ1-1|TRBV7-3|-|-
CASSLKGGTEAFF
TGTGCCAGCAGCTTAAAAGGAGGCACTGAAGCTTTCTTT
>TRBJ2-7|TRBV28|TRBD2|-
CASVRGDTDYSGRFYEQYF
TGTGCCAGCGTCCGAGGCGACACGGACTATAGCGGGAGGTTCTACGAGCAGTACTTC
>TRBJ2-1|TRBV19|-|-
CASSASLSSEQFF
TGTGCCAGTAGTGCGTCCCTATCTAGTGAGCAGTTCTTC
>TRBJ2-7|TRBV19|-|once
CASSRTPQAGGEQYF
TGTGCCAGTAGTAGGACGCCTCAGGCAGGAGGCGAGCAGTACTTC
>TRBJ2-5|TRBV7-3|TRBD1|once
CASSWTGGETQYF
TGTGCCAGCAGCTGGACAGGGGGAGAGACCCAGTACTTC
>TRBJ1-6|TRBV11-3|-|once
CASSFDSGDLNSPLHF
TGTGCCAGCAGCTTTGATTCAGGGGACCTTAATTCACCCCTCCACTTT
>TRBJ2-1|TRBV9|TRBD2|-
CASSGTSGSNWDEQFF
TGTGCCAGCAGCGGGACTAGCGGGAGCAATTGGGATGAGCAGTTCTTC
>TRBJ1-2|TRBV19|-|-
CASKQDRSNYGYTF
TGTGCCAGTAAACAAGACAGGAGTAACTATGGCTACACCTTC
>TRBJ2-1|TRBV15|TRBD2|-
CATSLAGSYNEQFF
TGTGCCACCTCCCTAGCGGGGTCTTACAATGAGCAGTTCTTC
>TRBJ1-4|TRBV6-5|TRBD1|-
CASSPQGGTVGKLFF
TGTGCCAGCAGTCCCCAGGGGGGGACAGTTGGAAAACTGTTTTTT
>TRBJ1-3|TRBV5-4|TRBD1|once
CASSRGTGAGNTIYF
TGTGCCAGCAGCCGGGGGACAGGGGCAGGAAACACCATATATTTT
>TRBJ1-6|TRBV27|-|-
CASSLVFRGRDNSPLHF
TGTGCCAGCAGTTTAGTATTCCGGGGGCGCGATAATTCACCCCTCCACTTT